The 21 T cell receptor beta chains below were found in one sample sequenced in a study of blood T cells in healthy people across ages. A J-beta primer mix and a sample-barcoded 5' primer were used in a second PCR of roughly 6 to 12 cycles. MiXCR, run by TCRdb on the 5' RACE reads, gives a single entry per CDR3 protein. The sample has about 650,000 distinct CDR3 sequences, 32% seen once. Input material: blood. The receptors originated from a woman older than 75 in good health.

As for this clonotype: A much larger clone differs by one base, so this may be a read error. The rearrangement uses TRBV7-2 and TRBJ2-1; tentative D call: TRBD2 (7 bases). The J call is in doubt because the DNA end fits TRBJ2-7 better. Germline CDR1 SGHTA, CDR2 FQGNSA. The CDR3 runs 17 residues. This CDR3 reads CASSPGRGPSSYNEQYF. The CDR3 DNA sequence: TGTGCCAGCAGCCCCGGGCGGGGGCCTTCCTCCTACAATGAGCAGTACTTC.

The V and J genes are TRBV12-3 or TRBV12-4 and TRBJ2-2; 8 bases line up with TRBD1. J was trimmed by 5 bases and V by 0 bases; bases with no gene match: 8. The CDR3 contains 17 residues. The CDR3 spells CASSLAIPGGKTGELFF. The DNA for the CDR3 is TGTGCCAGCAGTTTAGCGATCCCAGGGGGCAAGACCGGGGAGCTGTTTTTT.

This clonotype appeared a few times. The chain recombines TRBV24-1 with TRBJ2-3, with TRBD2 matching over 7 bases. The CDR3 covers 18 residues. V dropped 2 bases and J dropped 2; count of bases not matched to a gene: 12. Germline CDR1 is KGHDR and CDR2 is SFDVKD. CDR3 protein: CATSDYGGRGSATDTQYF. Written as DNA, the CDR3 is TGTGCCACCAGTGATTATGGGGGGAGGGGATCGGCCACAGATACGCAGTATTTT.

This clonotype was seen a few times. V is TRBV25-1 and J is TRBJ1-4; 9 bases line up with TRBD1. Germline CDR1 MGHDK, CDR2 SYGVNS. J was trimmed by 7 bases and V by 3 bases; bases with no gene match: 6. The CDR3 loop spans 15 amino acids. CDR3 nucleotides: TGTGCCAGCAGTGAGTCGACAGGGGGGAGTGAAAAACTGTTTTTT. Encoded protein: CASSESTGGSEKLFF. The entire variable domain, with the rest obtained from reference TRBV25-1 and TRBJ1-4, is as follows: EADIYQTPRYLVIGTGKKITLECSQTMGHDKMYWYQQDPGMELHLIHYSYGVNSTEKGDLSSESTVSRIRTEHFPLTLESARPSHTSQYLCASSESTGGSEKLFFGSGTQLSVL.

V is TRBV20-1 and J is TRBJ1-2, with 8 nucleotides matching TRBD1. Germline V gives CDR1 DFQATT, CDR2 SNEGSKA (reference sequence). V trimming: 1 base; J trimming: 4 bases; junction bases outside the gene matches: 5. The CDR3 covers 14 residues. CDR3 nucleotide sequence: TGCAGTGCTAGAGCAGGGGGCTGGGGCTATGGCTACACCTTC. This codes for CSARAGGWGYGYTF.

J is TRBJ2-7 and V is TRBV4-2, with a weak D call TRBD2 (6 bases). V shed 0 bases and J shed 1 base, with 19 bases lying between them. CDR3 length equals 18 residues. CDR1 is LGHNA and CDR2 is YNFKEQ in the germline V gene. The CDR3 region is CASSQDLGGGSVSYEQYF. The CDR3 nucleotides read TGTGCCAGCAGCCAAGACCTGGGGGGTGGTAGCGTGTCCTACGAGCAGTACTTC.

This clonotype was detected ten times or more. The genes are TRBV2 and TRBJ2-3; 8 bases map to TRBD2. J was trimmed by 6 bases and V by 4 bases; bases with no gene match: 6. This CDR3 contains 14 residues. Germline V gives CDR1 SNHLY, CDR2 FYNNEI. The CDR3 DNA sequence: TGTGCCAGCAGTGTAGCGGGGCCCCCGGATACGCAGTATTTT. This translates into CASSVAGPPDTQYF.

This clonotype came up many times. The gene calls are TRBV9 and TRBJ1-5, with a possible D match to TRBD1 (5 bases). Germline values: CDR1 SGDLS, CDR2 YYNGEE. V gave up 8 bases and J gave up 1 base, with 13 bases separating them. The CDR3 spans 14 residues. The CDR3 DNA reads TGTGCCAGTTCTCGGCAGGGCAGCAATCAGCCCCAGCATTTT. Protein sequence: CASSRQGSNQPQHF. The full variable domain, completed using reference TRBV9 and TRBJ1-5, is DSGVTQTPKHLITATGQRVTLRCSPRSGDLSVYWYQQSLDQGLQFLIQYYNGEERAKGNILERFSAQQFPDLHSELNLSSLELGDSALYFCASSRQGSNQPQHFGDGTRLSIL.

This chain connects TRBV10-3 to TRBJ1-1; TRBD1 agrees at 7 bases. Trimming took 3 bases from V and 6 from J; bases not matched to a gene: 10. CDR3 length equals 15 residues. Germline assignment: CDR1 ENHRY and CDR2 SYGVKD. CDR3 sequence (DNA): TGTGCCATCAGTGACCCGGGGACAGCTAACGCTGAAGCTTTCTTT. It codes for CAISDPGTANAEAFF.

This clonotype was seen repeatedly, ten times or more. The chain combines TRBV6-5 with TRBJ2-7, with a tentative D call TRBD1 (7 bases). Germline loops: CDR1 MNHEY, CDR2 SVGAGI. Trimming left V 6 bases short and J 2 bases short, with 17 bases between. This CDR3 has 15 residues. Here the CDR3 reads CASSLTAGQTYEQYF. The CDR3 nucleotides read TGTGCCAGCAGCCTGACGGCGGGACAGACCTACGAGCAGTACTTC.

This chain links TRBV4-1 with TRBJ1-1; perhaps TRBD1 as D (6 bases). The CDR3 extends over 15 amino acids. Trimming took 1 base from V and 4 from J, leaving 13 bases between them. Germline assignment: CDR1 MGHRA and CDR2 YSYEKL. CDR3 bases: TGCGCCAGCAGCCAAGTTAACAGGGTGGGCACTGAAGCTTTCTTT. Translating gives CASSQVNRVGTEAFF.

J is TRBJ2-4 and V is TRBV20-1, with D possibly being TRBD2 (5 bases). The closer fit of TRBJ2-7 to the DNA end suggests the J call may be wrong. The germline CDR1 and CDR2 sequences are DFQATT and SNEGSKA (reference sequence). The CDR3 extends over 14 amino acids. CDR3: CSATSGRLPYEQYF. In nucleotides, the CDR3 is TGCAGTGCTACCTCTGGGAGACTACCCTACGAGCAGTACTTC.

This clonotype was counted a single time. This rearrangement joins TRBV5-5 to TRBJ2-5, with TRBD2 as a possible D gene (6 bases). The CDR3 runs to 15 residues. V lost 0 bases, J lost 4 bases, and 13 bases lay in between. CDR1 SGHKS and CDR2 YYEKEE come from the germline V gene (reference sequence). This CDR3 reads CASSLGPGEGETQYF. CDR3 DNA sequence: TGTGCCAGCAGCTTGGGGCCGGGGGAAGGAGAGACCCAGTACTTC.

The table lists this clonotype with many counts. The rearrangement uses TRBV24-1 and TRBJ2-5; D remains ambiguous. This CDR3 has 11 amino acids. V was trimmed by 5 bases and J by 7 bases, leaving 7 bases between them. Germline CDR1 is KGHDR and CDR2 is SFDVKD. The CDR3 sequence is CATSVGRTQYF. The CDR3 DNA is TGTGCCACCAGTGTCGGGCGGACCCAGTACTTC.

This clonotype was seen ten or more times. The chain uses TRBV4-1 and TRBJ2-7, with D hard to call. The germline V gene encodes CDR1 MGHRA and CDR2 YSYEKL. V was cut by 0 bases and J by 4 bases, with 10 bases left in between. This CDR3 region has 14 residues. The CDR3 sequence is CASSQEDGLYEQYF. The CDR3 DNA is TGCGCCAGCAGCCAAGAGGACGGTTTGTACGAGCAGTACTTC.

This clonotype was observed a few times. The chain couples TRBV15 to TRBJ1-1; no definite D call. Germline assignment: CDR1 LNHNV and CDR2 YYDKDF (reference sequence). The V end was cut by 0 bases, the J end by 3 bases, with 5 bases between. CDR3 length equals 13 residues. The CDR3 reads CATSRDGDTEAFF. DNA for the CDR3: TGTGCCACCAGCAGAGACGGGGACACTGAAGCTTTCTTT.

Ten or more counts support this clonotype. The chain couples TRBV30 to TRBJ2-1; D assignment may be TRBD1 or TRBD2 (8 bases each). The CDR3 spans 16 residues. Trimming shortened V by 4 bases and J by 4 bases, and 20 bases separated the two germline ends. Per the germline V gene, CDR1 is GTSNPN and CDR2 is SVGIG (reference sequence). In nucleotides, the CDR3 is TGTGCCTGGAACACAGGGGGTAGCGGGGAGTACAATGAGCAGTTCTTC. Translating it yields CAWNTGGSGEYNEQFF.

The sample holds many counts of this clonotype. The chain joins TRBV20-1 to TRBJ2-1; 12 positions match TRBD2. CDR3 size: 17 residues. With V trimmed by 6 bases and J by 0 bases, 9 bases remained unmatched. CDR1 is DFQATT, CDR2 SNEGSKA, per germline (reference sequence). The CDR3 bases are TGCAGTGCCGCCGGGACTAGCGGGTCAAGCTCCTACAATGAGCAGTTCTTC. This encodes CSAAGTSGSSSYNEQFF.

This clonotype has at least ten counts. The CDR3 region is CSASKGATGNTIYF. CDR3 coding DNA: TGCAGTGCTAGTAAAGGAGCGACGGGAAACACCATATATTTT. The chain links TRBV20-1 to TRBJ1-3; D remains ambiguous. CDR3 length: 14 residues. Germline values: CDR1 DFQATT, CDR2 SNEGSKA (reference sequence). V was shortened by 3 bases and J by 4 bases, with 13 bases between the two germline ends.

Many counts were recorded for this clonotype. The genes are TRBV5-1 and TRBJ2-6; D remains unclear. The CDR3 covers 15 residues. CDR1 and CDR2 (germline): SGHRS, YFSETQ. Trimming took 2 bases from V and 1 from J, leaving 7 bases between them. CDR3 sequence (DNA): TGCGCCAGCAGCTTCCAGACTTCTGGGGCCAACGTCCTGACTTTC. It encodes CASSFQTSGANVLTF. Using reference TRBV5-1 and TRBJ2-6 for the parts outside the CDR3, the full variable domain is KAGVTQTPRYLIKTRGQQVTLSCSPISGHRSVSWYQQTPGQGLQFLFEYFSETQRNKGNFPGRFSGRQFSNSRSEMNVSTLELGDSALYLCASSFQTSGANVLTFGAGSRLTVL.

The V and J genes are TRBV6-1 and TRBJ1-6; no firm D call. V dropped 5 bases and J dropped 7 bases, with 21 bases sitting between them. This CDR3 region has 17 residues. Germline V gene data show CDR1 as MNHNS and CDR2 as SASEGT. CDR3 nucleotides: TGTGCCAGCAGTCGCCGCGGGGTGGGGATAGGAAATTCACCCCTCCACTTT. Translating gives CASSRRGVGIGNSPLHF.